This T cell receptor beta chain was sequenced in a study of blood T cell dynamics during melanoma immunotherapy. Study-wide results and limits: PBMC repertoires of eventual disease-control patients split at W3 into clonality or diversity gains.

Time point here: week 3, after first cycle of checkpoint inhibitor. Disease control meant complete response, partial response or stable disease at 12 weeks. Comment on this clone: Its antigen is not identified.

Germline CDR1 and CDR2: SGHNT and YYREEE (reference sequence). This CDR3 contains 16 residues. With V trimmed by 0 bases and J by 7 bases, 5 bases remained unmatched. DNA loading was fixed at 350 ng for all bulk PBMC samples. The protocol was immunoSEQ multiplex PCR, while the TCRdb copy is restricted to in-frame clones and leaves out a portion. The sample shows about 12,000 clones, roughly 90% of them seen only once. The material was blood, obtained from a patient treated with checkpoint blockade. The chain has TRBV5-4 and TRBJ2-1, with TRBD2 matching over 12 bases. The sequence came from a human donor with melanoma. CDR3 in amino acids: CASSLGLAGAGNEQFF. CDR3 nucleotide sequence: TGTGCCAGCAGCTTGGGACTAGCGGGGGCGGGGAATGAGCAGTTCTTC.